This T cell receptor (beta chain) is drawn from a study of T-cell memory formation after mild COVID-19. About the research overall: Largely, TCR clusters stayed within a single donor.

TCRdb ran MiXCR on the 5' RACE reads and lists one entry per CDR3 protein. Among roughly 500,000 distinct CDR3 sequences listed, roughly 22% were seen once. A few counts support this clonotype. This receptor was taken from an adult woman who had mild COVID-19 (a few samples of this study predate the infection). Cell type and time point are not known. The sequencing sample was made of PBMCs or a T cell subset sorted from them (not recorded which).

The CDR3 here is CASSQRQGGSGANVLTF. Here the CDR3 DNA reads TGTGCCAGCAGCCAGAGACAGGGGGGCTCTGGGGCCAACGTCCTGACTTTC. The chain joins TRBV7-6 to TRBJ2-6; 9 bases map to TRBD1. Germline trimming cut 5 bases from V and 0 bases from J; bases unmatched to any gene: 5. Germline V gene sequence: CDR1 SGHVS, CDR2 FNYEAQ. The CDR3 is 17 amino acids.